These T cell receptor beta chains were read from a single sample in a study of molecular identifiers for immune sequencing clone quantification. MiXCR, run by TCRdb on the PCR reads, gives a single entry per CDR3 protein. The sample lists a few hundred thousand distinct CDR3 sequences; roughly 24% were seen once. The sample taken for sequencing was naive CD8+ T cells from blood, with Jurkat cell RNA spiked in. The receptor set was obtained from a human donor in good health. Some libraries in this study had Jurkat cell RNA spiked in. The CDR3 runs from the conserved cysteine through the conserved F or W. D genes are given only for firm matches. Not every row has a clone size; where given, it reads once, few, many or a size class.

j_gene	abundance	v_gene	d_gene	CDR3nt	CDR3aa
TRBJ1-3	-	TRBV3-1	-	TGTGCCAGCAGCCCCCCGGGATACTCTGGAAACACCATATATTTT	CASSPPGYSGNTIYF
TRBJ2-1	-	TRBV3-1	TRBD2	TGTGCCAGCAGCCAACTAGCGGGAGTGGGTGAGCAGTTCTTC	CASSQLAGVGEQFF
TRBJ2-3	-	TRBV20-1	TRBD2	TGCAGTGCTAGAGTCCCCAAGACTAGCGGGATTCGAAGAGATACGCAGTATTTT	CSARVPKTSGIRRDTQYF
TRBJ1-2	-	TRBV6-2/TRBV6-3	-	TGTGCCAGCAGTCACCTGACCCTATGGACAGCTCTTGGCTACACCTTC	CASSHLTLWTALGYTF
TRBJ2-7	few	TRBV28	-	TGTGCCAGCAGTTTTAGCCGACAGGTAGAGCAGTACTTC	CASSFSRQVEQYF
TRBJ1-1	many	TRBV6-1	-	TGTGCCACCCTCCCGAGGGGAATGACTGAAGCTTTCTTT	CATLPRGMTEAFF
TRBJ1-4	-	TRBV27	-	TGTGCCAGCAGTAGCTATTCAGGGGAACTTGAAAAACTGTTTTTT	CASSSYSGELEKLFF
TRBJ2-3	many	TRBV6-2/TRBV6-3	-	TGTGCCAGCAGGTCAGATACGCAGTATTTT	CASRSDTQYF
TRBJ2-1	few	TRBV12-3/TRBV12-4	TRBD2	TGTGCCAGCAGACCTATAGCGGGAGGCCAAGGGGGTTTAACGAACAATGAGCAGTTCTTC	CASRPIAGGQGGLTNNEQFF
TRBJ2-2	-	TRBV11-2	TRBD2	TGTGCCAGCACCTTCCCCTCCGGGGGGGCCACCGGGGAGCTGTTTTTT	CASTFPSGGATGELFF
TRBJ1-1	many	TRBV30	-	TGTGCCTGGAGTGTAGTGGTCTACACTGAAGCTTTCTTT	CAWSVVVYTEAFF
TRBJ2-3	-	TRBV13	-	TGTGCCAGCGGCTTAGCAGGGTCTGTGGCAGATACGCAGTATTTT	CASGLAGSVADTQYF
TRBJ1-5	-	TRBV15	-	TGTGCCACCAGCAGCACAGGGTTTGGCAATCAGCCCCAGCATTTT	CATSSTGFGNQPQHF
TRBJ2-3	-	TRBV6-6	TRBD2	TGTGCCCGCGCTAAACGGGGGGGGGGTTATAGCACAGATACGCAGTATTTT	CARAKRGGGYSTDTQYF
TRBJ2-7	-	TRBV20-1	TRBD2	TGCAGTGCTAGGATCGCGGGCCTACCCCGGGAGGAAGGAGGCGAGCAGTCCTTC	CSARIAGLPREEGGEQSF
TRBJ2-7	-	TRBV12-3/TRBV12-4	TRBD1	TGTGCCAGCAGTTTGTGGGCGAGCGTGACAGGGAGCTGGGACGAGCAGTACTTC	CASSLWASVTGSWDEQYF
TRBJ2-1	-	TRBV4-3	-	TGCGCCAGCAGCCCGGAGATTTTTTCCTACAATGAGCAGTTCTTC	CASSPEIFSYNEQFF
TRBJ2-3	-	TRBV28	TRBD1	TGTGCCAGCAGCACAACCCGGACAGGGGCCAGCACAGATACGCAGTATTTT	CASSTTRTGASTDTQYF
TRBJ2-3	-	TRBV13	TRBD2	TGTGCCAGCAGCTCGTTTAACGGACTAGCGGAAGCTACAGATACGCAGTATTTT	CASSSFNGLAEATDTQYF
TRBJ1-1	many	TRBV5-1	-	TGCGCCAGCAGCTTGCAAGAGGAGAACACTGAAGCTTTCTTT	CASSLQEENTEAFF
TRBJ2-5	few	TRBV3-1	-	TGTGCCAGCAGCCAATATGGCCTGGAAGAGACCCAGTACTTC	CASSQYGLEETQYF
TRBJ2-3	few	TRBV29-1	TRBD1	TGCAGCGTTTTGGACAGGGGTTACACAGATACGCAGTATTTT	CSVLDRGYTDTQYF
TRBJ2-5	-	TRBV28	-	TGTGCCAGCAGTTTAGATACTAGCAAAGAGACCCAGTACTTC	CASSLDTSKETQYF
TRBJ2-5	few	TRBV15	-	TGTGCCACCAGCAGAGAACATCAAGAGACCCAGTACTTC	CATSREHQETQYF
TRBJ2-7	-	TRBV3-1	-	TGTGCCAGCAGCCCGGAGGGGGACGACGAGCAGTACTTC	CASSPEGDDEQYF
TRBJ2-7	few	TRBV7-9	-	TGTGCCAGCAGCTTAGCGTCCAGGGGAAGCTCCTACGAGCAGTACTTC	CASSLASRGSSYEQYF
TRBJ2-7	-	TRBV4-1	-	TGCGCCAGCAGCCCCCTGGGCGTTGCGCGGACCCCGGAGGACGAGCAGTACTTC	CASSPLGVARTPEDEQYF
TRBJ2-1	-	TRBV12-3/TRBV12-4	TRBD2	TGTGCCAGCAGTTGGTCGGGACTAGTTATCTCCTACAATGAGCAGTTCTTC	CASSWSGLVISYNEQFF
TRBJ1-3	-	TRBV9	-	TGTGCCAGCAGCGTAGGCGACTCTGGAAACACCATATATTTT	CASSVGDSGNTIYF
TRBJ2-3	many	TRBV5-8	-	TGTGCCAGCAGCTTGGAGGGGTTTACTAGCACAGATACGCAGTATTTT	CASSLEGFTSTDTQYF
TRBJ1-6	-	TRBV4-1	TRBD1	TGCGCCAGCAGCCCGACGGACAGGGGTAATTCACCCCTCCACTTT	CASSPTDRGNSPLHF
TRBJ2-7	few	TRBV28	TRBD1	TGTGCCAGCAGTCTTCGGACAGGGGGCGGGGACGAGCAGTACTTC	CASSLRTGGGDEQYF
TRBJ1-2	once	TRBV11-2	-	TGTGCCAGCAGCTTTATCATAGGACGTTCCTATGGCTACACCTTC	CASSFIIGRSYGYTF
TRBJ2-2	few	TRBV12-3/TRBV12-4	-	TGTGCCAGCAGCTACAAGAACACCGGGGAGCTGTTTTTT	CASSYKNTGELFF
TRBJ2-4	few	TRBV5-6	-	TGTGCCAGCAGCTCCCATGCTTCGCCCAAAAACATTCAGTACTTC	CASSSHASPKNIQYF
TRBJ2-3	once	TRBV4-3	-	TGCGCCAGCAGCCAAGATCGATCTACGACAGATACGCAGTATTTT	CASSQDRSTTDTQYF
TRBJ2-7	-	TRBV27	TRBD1	TGTGCCAGCAGTGCCGGGACAGTTGCCTACGAGCAGTACTTC	CASSAGTVAYEQYF
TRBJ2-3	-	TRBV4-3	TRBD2	TGCGCCAGCAGCCAATATGCGGGGGGCACAGATACGCAGTATTTT	CASSQYAGGTDTQYF
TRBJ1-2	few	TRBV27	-	TGTGCCAGCAGTTTAGGCAGGGCCATCAACCCCGATGGCTACACCTTC	CASSLGRAINPDGYTF
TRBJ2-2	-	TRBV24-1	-	TGTGCCACCAGTGATTTGCCAGGGACTAACACCGGGGAGCTGTTTTTT	CATSDLPGTNTGELFF
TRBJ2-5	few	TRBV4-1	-	TGCGCCAGCAGCCCCTTTGGAGGGGAAGAGACCCAGTACTTC	CASSPFGGEETQYF
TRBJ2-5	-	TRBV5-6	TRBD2	TGTGCCAGCAGCCGGGGACTAGCGAGAGACTTGAGGGCCCAGTACTTC	CASSRGLARDLRAQYF
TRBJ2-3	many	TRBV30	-	TGTGCCTGGATCGGCGTTCCTGGGGATACGCAGTATTTT	CAWIGVPGDTQYF
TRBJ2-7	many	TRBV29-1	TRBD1	TGCAGCGTTGAAGTGAGGGACAGGGGTTACGAGCAGTACTTC	CSVEVRDRGYEQYF
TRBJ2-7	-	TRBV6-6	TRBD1	TGTGCCAGCCACTCCACAGGGGGCGGCTACGTGCAGTACTTC	CASHSTGGGYVQYF
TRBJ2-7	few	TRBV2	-	TGTGCCAGCAGTGAACGTACAGCCTCCTACGAGCAGTACTTC	CASSERTASYEQYF
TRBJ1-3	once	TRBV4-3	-	TGCGCCAGCAGCCAAAATCCAACGGGCTACTCTGGAAACCCCATATATTTT	CASSQNPTGYSGNPIYF
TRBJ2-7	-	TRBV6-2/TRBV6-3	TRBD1	TGTGCCAGCAGTTCCGAACGACAGGGTTACGAGCAGTACTTC	CASSSERQGYEQYF
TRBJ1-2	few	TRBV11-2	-	TGTGCCAGCAGCTCAATGTGGGGAAACTATGGCTACACCTTC	CASSSMWGNYGYTF